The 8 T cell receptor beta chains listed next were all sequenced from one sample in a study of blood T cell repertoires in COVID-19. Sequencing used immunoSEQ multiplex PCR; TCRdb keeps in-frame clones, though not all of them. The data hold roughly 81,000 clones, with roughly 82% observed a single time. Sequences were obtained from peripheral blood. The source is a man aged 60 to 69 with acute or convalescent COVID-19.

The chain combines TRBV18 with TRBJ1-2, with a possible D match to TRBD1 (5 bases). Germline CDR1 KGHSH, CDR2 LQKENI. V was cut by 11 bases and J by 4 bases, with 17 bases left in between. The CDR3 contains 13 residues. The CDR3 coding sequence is TGTGCCGCAACCGATACAGGTGTCTATGGCTACACCTTC. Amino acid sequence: CAATDTGVYGYTF.

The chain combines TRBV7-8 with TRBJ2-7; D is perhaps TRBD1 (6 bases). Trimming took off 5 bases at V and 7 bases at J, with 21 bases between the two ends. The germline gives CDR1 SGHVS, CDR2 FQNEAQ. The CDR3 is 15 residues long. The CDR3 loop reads CASSPQQGLPREQYF. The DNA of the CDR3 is TGTGCCAGCAGCCCTCAACAGGGCCTTCCTCGGGAGCAGTACTTC.

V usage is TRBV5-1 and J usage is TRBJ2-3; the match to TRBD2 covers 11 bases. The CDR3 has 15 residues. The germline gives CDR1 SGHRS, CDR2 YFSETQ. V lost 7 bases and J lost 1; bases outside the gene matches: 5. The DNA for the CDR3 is TGCGCCAGCGGTACTAGCGGGAGCGGCACAGATACGCAGTATTTT. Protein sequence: CASGTSGSGTDTQYF.

The CDR3 DNA sequence: TGCGCCAGCAGCTCCGACAGAAACAATGAGCAGTTCTTC. Its protein product is CASSSDRNNEQFF. The V call is TRBV5-1, the J call TRBJ2-1, with D tentatively TRBD1 (5 bases). Trimming took off 3 bases at V and 5 bases at J, with 9 bases between the two ends. Germline lookup yields CDR1 SGHRS and CDR2 YFSETQ. The CDR3 spans 13 residues.

This chain's CDR3 is CASSPPGSGYTF. The CDR3 bases are TGTGCCAGCAGCCCCCCCGGTTCTGGCTACACCTTC. The chain uses TRBV6-1 and TRBJ1-2, with unresolved D. The germline V and J ends were trimmed by 6 bases and 7 bases, with 12 bases remaining between them. Germline V lookup: CDR1 MNHNS, CDR2 SASEGT. The CDR3 is made up of 12 amino acids.

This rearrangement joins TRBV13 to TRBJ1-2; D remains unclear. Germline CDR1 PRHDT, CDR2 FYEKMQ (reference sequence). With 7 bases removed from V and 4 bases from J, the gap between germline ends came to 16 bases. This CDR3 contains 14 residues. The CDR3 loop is CASNPRGARYGYTF. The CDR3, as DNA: TGTGCCAGCAACCCCCGAGGAGCCCGCTATGGCTACACCTTC.

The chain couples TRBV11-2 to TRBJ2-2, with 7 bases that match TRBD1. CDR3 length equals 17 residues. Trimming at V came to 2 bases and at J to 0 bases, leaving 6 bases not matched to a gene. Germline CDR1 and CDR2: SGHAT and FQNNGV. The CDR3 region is CASSLSPRGTNTGELFF. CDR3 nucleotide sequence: TGTGCCAGCAGCTTATCACCCAGGGGGACGAACACCGGGGAGCTGTTTTTT.

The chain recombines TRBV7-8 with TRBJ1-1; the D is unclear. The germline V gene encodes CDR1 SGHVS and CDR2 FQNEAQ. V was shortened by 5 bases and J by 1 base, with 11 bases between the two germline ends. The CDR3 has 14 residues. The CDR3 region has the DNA TGTGCCAGCAGCCAGCCGAACCCGAACACTGAAGCTTTCTTT. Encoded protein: CASSQPNPNTEAFF.